This T cell receptor beta chain is drawn from a study of blood T cell repertoires in COVID-19. The wider study: Acute and convalescent COVID-19 samples came from the United States, Italy and Spain.

Germline V gene lookup returns CDR1 MNHNS and CDR2 SASEGT. Trimming took 2 bases from V and 4 from J, leaving 14 bases between them. The CDR3 totals 15 residues. Per the study methods: Reference gene primer amplification in the assay estimated nucleated cell counts. Generated by immunoSEQ multiplex PCR, the TCRdb table keeps only in-frame clones and is missing some. V and J calls and clone size follow that table, whereas D and trimming were derived from the DNA. The table has 250,000 or so clones, roughly 91% seen once. This receptor was obtained from a woman aged 40 to 50 who had recovered from COVID-19. The chain combines TRBV6-1 with TRBJ1-2, with no clear D. Material: peripheral blood. Here the CDR3 reads CASSESRSASYGYTF. CDR3 in DNA: TGTGCCAGCAGTGAATCGCGGTCTGCTAGCTATGGCTACACCTTC.